Listed here are 25 T cell receptor beta chains from one sample, sequenced in a study of beta chain features in type 1 diabetes (dated by TCRdb to 2016 to 2018). Library construction relied on the immunoSEQ multiplex PCR assay. All of the isolated RNA was reverse transcribed with the High Capacity cDNA Reverse Transcription Kit, so expressed TCRB transcripts were sequenced. TCRdb retrieved this table from immuneACCESS and kept in-frame rearrangements only. Not all clones are present; in checked studies, unresolved V genes account for under half, and no reason is known for the remainder. This sample has about 290,000 clones in its table, and 8% of those were observed once. In total, the top ten clones hold more than 0.8% of the sample. The specimen sequenced was central memory CD4+ T cells from blood. Source of these receptors: a woman under 30 in good health.

This clone was counted between two and nine times. V usage is TRBV18 and J usage is TRBJ2-7; either TRBD1 or TRBD2 may fit D (5 bases each). Germline CDR1 reads KGHSH; CDR2 reads LQKENI. Trimming stripped 1 base from V and 3 bases from J, with 10 bases between. The CDR3 extends over 14 amino acids. The CDR3 spells CASSPLRGLYEQYF. CDR3 DNA sequence: TGTGCCAGCTCACCACTCCGGGGCCTCTACGAGCAGTACTTC.

This clone was detected only a few times. The DNA for the CDR3 is TGTGCCAGCCGCCATGGGGGTAGCGGGGGTTACAATGAGCAGTTCTTC. Translation gives CASRHGGSGGYNEQFF. The gene calls are TRBV6-6 and TRBJ2-1; 9 nucleotides align to TRBD2. CDR3 size: 16 residues. V dropped 8 bases and J dropped 4; count of bases not matched to a gene: 12. The germline gives CDR1 MNHNY, CDR2 SVGAGI (reference sequence).

The table lists this clone with a few counts. The chain couples TRBV5-1 to TRBJ2-5; D possibly corresponds to TRBD1 (5 bases). This CDR3 is built from 13 residues. Germline CDR1 and CDR2: SGHRS and YFSETQ. V was cut by 5 bases and J by 3 bases, with 11 bases left in between. The CDR3: CASSGVREETQYF. CDR3 bases: TGCGCCAGCAGTGGGGTCAGGGAAGAGACCCAGTACTTC. Using reference TRBV5-1 and TRBJ2-5 for the parts outside the CDR3, the full variable domain is KAGVTQTPRYLIKTRGQQVTLSCSPISGHRSVSWYQQTPGQGLQFLFEYFSETQRNKGNFPGRFSGRQFSNSRSEMNVSTLELGDSALYLCASSGVREETQYFGPGTRLLVL.

This clone was found a few times. The J gene is TRBJ1-6, the V gene TRBV6-5, with D possibly TRBD1 on 5 matching bases. The V end lost 6 bases, the J end lost 3 bases, and 12 bases lay between the germline ends. The CDR3 extends over 15 amino acids. Germline V CDR1 and CDR2: MNHEY, SVGAGI. The CDR3 DNA reads TGTGCCAGCAGACAACAGGCACTCTATAATTCACCCCTCCACTTT. It codes for CASRQQALYNSPLHF.

CDR3 region: CASSLRGAGNQPQHF. CDR3 bases: TGTGCCAGCAGTTTACGGGGAGCGGGCAATCAGCCCCAGCATTTT. The genes are TRBV27 and TRBJ1-5; D remains unclear. Germline V gives CDR1 MNHEY, CDR2 SMNVEV (reference sequence). This CDR3 contains 15 residues. Trimming removed 2 bases at V and 2 bases at J, with 10 bases between.

The chain's CDR3 is CASSQMWPGPRIYGYTF. The CDR3 DNA sequence: TGCGCCAGCAGTCAAATGTGGCCGGGACCGCGCATATATGGCTACACCTTC. The rearrangement joins TRBV23-1 to TRBJ1-2, with D perhaps TRBD1 (5 bases). TRBV23-1 carries the ORF label, with uncertain function. CDR3 length: 17 residues. Trimming stripped 2 bases from V and 5 bases from J, with 21 bases between.

There are a few counts of this clone. V gene TRBV7-8 combines with J gene TRBJ1-3; D is perhaps TRBD1 (5 bases). This CDR3 has 12 residues. Trimming cost V 8 bases and J 4 bases, with 9 bases left between them. Germline V gene lookup returns CDR1 SGHVS and CDR2 FQNEAQ. Here the CDR3 DNA reads TGTGCCAGCCAGAGGGACGGAAACACCATATATTTT. Translation: CASQRDGNTIYF. The whole variable domain, filled in from reference TRBV7-8 and TRBJ1-3, reads GAGVSQSPRYKVAKRGQDVALRCDPISGHVSLFWYQQALGQGPEFLTYFQNEAQLDKSGLPSDRFFAERPEGSVSTLKIQRTQQEDSAVYLCASQRDGNTIYFGEGSWLTVV.

This clone has just a few counts. The chain links TRBV20-1 to TRBJ1-1; D is undetermined. The CDR3 consists of 11 residues. CDR1 DFQATT and CDR2 SNEGSKA come from the germline V gene (reference sequence). V gave up 6 bases and J gave up 4 bases, with 9 bases separating them. CDR3 residues: CSAQQFTEAFF. The CDR3 DNA reads TGCAGTGCACAGCAATTCACTGAAGCTTTCTTT.

The chain has TRBV14 and TRBJ1-1; D is unresolved. The V and J ends lost 4 bases and 4 bases respectively, with 16 bases between them. Germline assignment: CDR1 SGHDN and CDR2 FVKESK. The CDR3 consists of 15 residues. CDR3 in amino acids: CASSRLWAVGTEAFF. Here the CDR3 DNA reads TGTGCCAGCAGCCGATTATGGGCGGTGGGCACTGAAGCTTTCTTT. The complete variable domain, with remaining parts taken from reference TRBV14 and TRBJ1-1, reads EAGVTQFPSHSVIEKGQTVTLRCDPISGHDNLYWYRRVMGKEIKFLLHFVKESKQDESGMPNNRFLAERTGGTYSTLKVQPAELEDSGVYFCASSRLWAVGTEAFFGQGTRLTVV.

The chain is built from TRBV10-3 and TRBJ1-1; D perhaps matches TRBD1 (5 bases). In germline, CDR1 is ENHRY, CDR2 SYGVKD. The V and J ends lost 1 base and 8 bases respectively, with 5 bases between them. The CDR3 extends over 11 amino acids. CDR3 DNA sequence: TGTGCCATCAGTGAGTACAGGGAAGCTTTCTTT. Its translation is CAISEYREAFF.

This chain joins TRBV7-9 and TRBJ1-1; D not resolved. Per the germline V gene, CDR1 is SEHNR and CDR2 is FQNEAQ (reference sequence). The V end was cut by 0 bases, the J end by 5 bases, with 7 bases between. The CDR3 sequence is 13 residues long. The DNA of the CDR3 is TGTGCCAGCAGCTTAGCTTGGGGTACTGAAGCTTTCTTT. Translating gives CASSLAWGTEAFF.

The chain carries TRBV13 and TRBJ2-1; 8 nucleotides agree with TRBD2. V lost 1 base, J lost 7 bases, and 3 bases stayed unmatched. Germline CDR1 is PRHDT and CDR2 is FYEKMQ (reference sequence). The CDR3 is 14 residues long. The CDR3 sequence: CASSLAGGPNEQFF. The CDR3 DNA is TGTGCCAGCAGCTTAGCGGGGGGGCCTAATGAGCAGTTCTTC.

There are a few counts of this clone. V and J are TRBV5-1 and TRBJ2-7; 12 positions agree with TRBD1. CDR3 length: 18 amino acids. Losses at the gene ends were 1 base for V and 2 bases for J; bases not matched to a gene: 10. Germline lookup yields CDR1 SGHRS and CDR2 YFSETQ. The CDR3 DNA sequence: TGCGCCAGCAGCTTGCGGGACAGGGGGCTATTAAAGACCTACGAGCAGTACGTC. It yields the protein CASSLRDRGLLKTYEQYV.

V usage is TRBV18 and J usage is TRBJ1-1; TRBD1 matches 7 bases. With 8 bases clipped from V and 1 base from J, the junction kept 4 bases outside the gene matches. Germline CDR1 and CDR2: KGHSH and LQKENI. The CDR3 sequence is 13 residues long. CDR3 DNA sequence: TGTGCCAGCCTGGGACAGCAGAACACTGAAGCTTTCTTT. It specifies CASLGQQNTEAFF.

The chain uses TRBV5-4 and TRBJ2-5; no clear D. The germline CDR1 and CDR2 sequences are SGHNT and YYREEE (reference sequence). V shed 3 bases and J shed 2 bases, with 8 bases lying between them. The CDR3 has 13 amino acids. The CDR3 DNA follows: TGTGCCAGCAGCTCGAAAAGTCAAGAGACCCAGTACTTC. Translation gives CASSSKSQETQYF.

The chain links TRBV4-1 to TRBJ2-1; 8 bases fit TRBD2. The CDR3 is made up of 18 amino acids. Germline trimming cut 1 base from V and 5 bases from J; bases unmatched to any gene: 13. The germline V gene has CDR1 MGHRA and CDR2 YSYEKL. CDR3: CASSQGQARGRRHNEQFF. The DNA for the CDR3 is TGCGCCAGCAGCCAAGGACAGGCCCGCGGGAGGCGTCACAATGAGCAGTTCTTC.

Comments on this clone: A junction boundary mismatches the germline segment, possibly from a read error. This rearrangement joins TRBV6-6 to TRBJ2-7; maybe TRBD1 (6 bases). CDR1 and CDR2 (germline): MNHNY, SVGAGI (reference sequence). The length of the CDR3 is 15 residues. CDR3 residues: CAISDQQTGLYEQYF. Written as DNA, the CDR3 is TGTGCCATCAGTGACCAACAGACAGGACTCTACGAGCAGTACTTC.

CDR3 in DNA: TGTGCCAGCGGGTACATTGATGGCTACACCTTC. Its translation: CASGYIDGYTF. The J gene is TRBJ1-2, the V gene TRBV6-5, with D uncertain. Germline-derived CDR1 and CDR2 are MNHEY and SVGAGI. Trimming pared 8 bases from V and 6 bases from J, leaving 10 bases between. CDR3 size: 11 residues.

Ten or more counts support this clone. This CDR3 reads CASTFSGANVLTF. The CDR3 nucleotides are TGTGCCAGCACCTTCTCTGGGGCCAACGTCCTGACTTTC. V usage is TRBV2 and J usage is TRBJ2-6; no reliable D call. Germline V gene sequence: CDR1 SNHLY, CDR2 FYNNEI. Trimming took 7 bases from V and 0 from J, leaving 4 bases between them. The CDR3 has 13 amino acids.

The CDR3: CASSSDWNEQFF. CDR3 bases: TGTGCCAGCAGCTCAGACTGGAATGAGCAGTTCTTC. The chain links TRBV7-2 to TRBJ2-1; D is uncertain. V lost 4 bases and J 7 bases, leaving 8 bases between the germline ends. The CDR3 extends over 12 amino acids. Germline CDR1 reads SGHTA; CDR2 reads FQGNSA.

This clone was seen more than once but under ten times. The chain links TRBV7-7 to TRBJ2-2; D is uncertain. V lost 5 bases to trimming and J lost 6 bases, with 10 bases between them. CDR1 and CDR2 from the germline V gene are SSHAT and FNYEAQ (reference sequence). The CDR3 totals 13 residues. CDR3 sequence (DNA): TGTGCCAGCAGCCTCGCGCGGTCCGGGGAGCTGTTTTTT. Protein product: CASSLARSGELFF.

V is TRBV6-5 and J is TRBJ2-3; the D gene is possibly TRBD2 (6 bases). The CDR3 is 12 amino acids. Germline values: CDR1 MNHEY, CDR2 SVGAGI. The germline V and J ends were trimmed by 7 bases and 4 bases, with 9 bases remaining between them. The CDR3, as DNA: TGTGCCAGCACCGGGGGAGCAGATACGCAGTATTTT. Amino acid sequence: CASTGGADTQYF.

This clone was seen only a few times. The chain couples TRBV15 to TRBJ1-4; D perhaps matches TRBD1 (5 bases). CDR1 LNHNV and CDR2 YYDKDF come from the germline V gene (reference sequence). Trimming pared 0 bases from V and 8 bases from J, leaving 10 bases between. This CDR3 comprises 14 residues. This CDR3 reads CATSRDVGGEKLFF. CDR3 bases: TGTGCCACCAGCAGAGATGTCGGGGGGGAAAAACTGTTTTTT.

Only a few counts were recorded for this clone. The genes are TRBV29-1 and TRBJ2-5, with 8 bases matching TRBD1. Trimming removed 7 bases from V and 7 bases from J; junction bases left unmatched: 5. Germline CDR1 SQVTM, CDR2 ANQGSEA. The CDR3 has 11 residues. The CDR3 here is CSAWTGWTQYF. The CDR3 DNA is TGCAGCGCCTGGACAGGGTGGACCCAGTACTTC.

This clone was detected many times. The chain recombines TRBV28 with TRBJ1-6, with no clear D. The CDR3 is 13 residues long. In germline, CDR1 is MDHEN, CDR2 SYDVKM. V lost 6 bases and J lost 7, with 10 bases in between. The CDR3 sequence: CASRVRINSPLHF. CDR3 DNA: TGTGCCAGCAGGGTCAGAATCAATTCACCCCTCCACTTT.